This TCR beta chain was identified in a study of blood T cell repertoires in COVID-19. Study in general: Spain, Italy and the United States supplied samples that represented acute and convalescent COVID-19. In each case, the material was cDNA or gDNA derived from T cells, B-cell-depleted T cells, or PBMCs.

This CDR3 has 13 residues. The ends were cut back, 6 bases at V and 4 bases at J, with 12 bases in the middle. Germline CDR1 is SGHNT and CDR2 is YENEEA. As handled by the study authors: Amplified reference gene primers provided the basis for estimating nucleated cell counts. TCRdb keeps only in-frame clones here, not all; method: immunoSEQ multiplex PCR. That table is the source of V, J and clone size, and D and trimming were worked out from the DNA. The sample records approximately 98,000 clones, 81% being singletons. Sequenced: peripheral blood. The origin of this receptor is a man aged 55 to 70 with acute or convalescent COVID-19. This chain connects TRBV11-3 to TRBJ2-5, with no clear D. CDR3 bases: TGTGCCAGCAGTCGCAGTGGCGGAGAGACCCAGTACTTC. Translated: CASSRSGGETQYF.